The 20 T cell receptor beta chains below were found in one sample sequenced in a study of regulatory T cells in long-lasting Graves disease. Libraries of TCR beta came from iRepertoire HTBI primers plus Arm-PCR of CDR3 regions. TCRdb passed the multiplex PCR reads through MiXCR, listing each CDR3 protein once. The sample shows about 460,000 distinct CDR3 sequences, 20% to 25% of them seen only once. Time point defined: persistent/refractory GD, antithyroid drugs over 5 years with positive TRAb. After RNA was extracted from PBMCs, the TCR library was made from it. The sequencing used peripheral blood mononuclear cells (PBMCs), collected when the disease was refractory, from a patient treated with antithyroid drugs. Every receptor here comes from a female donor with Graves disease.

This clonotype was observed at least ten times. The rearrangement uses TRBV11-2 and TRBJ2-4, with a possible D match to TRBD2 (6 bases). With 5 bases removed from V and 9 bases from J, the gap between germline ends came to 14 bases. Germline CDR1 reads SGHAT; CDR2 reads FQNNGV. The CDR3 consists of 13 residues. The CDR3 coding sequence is TGTGCCAGCAGCGCGTCCGGGGGAGTCATTCAGTACTTC. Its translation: CASSASGGVIQYF.

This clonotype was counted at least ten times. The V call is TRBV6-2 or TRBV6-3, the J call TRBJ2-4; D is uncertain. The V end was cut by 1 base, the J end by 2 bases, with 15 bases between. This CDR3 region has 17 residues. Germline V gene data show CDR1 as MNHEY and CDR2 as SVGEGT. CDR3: CASSYLVGMETKNIQYF. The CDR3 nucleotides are TGTGCCAGCAGTTACTTGGTGGGGATGGAGACCAAAAACATTCAGTACTTC.

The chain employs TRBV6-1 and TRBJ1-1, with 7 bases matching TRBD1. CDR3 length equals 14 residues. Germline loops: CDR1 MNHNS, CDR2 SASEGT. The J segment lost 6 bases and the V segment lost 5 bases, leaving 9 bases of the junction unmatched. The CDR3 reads CASSHAGQPAEAFF. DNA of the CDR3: TGTGCCAGCAGTCACGCGGGACAGCCGGCTGAAGCTTTCTTT.

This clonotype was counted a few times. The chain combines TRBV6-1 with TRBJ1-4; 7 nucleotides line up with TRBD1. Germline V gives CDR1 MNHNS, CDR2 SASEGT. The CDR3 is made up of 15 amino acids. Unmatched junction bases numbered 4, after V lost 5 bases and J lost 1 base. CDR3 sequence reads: CASSTSGGTNEKLFF. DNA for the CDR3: TGTGCCAGCAGTACCTCAGGGGGAACTAATGAAAAACTGTTTTTT.

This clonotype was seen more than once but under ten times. The DNA for the CDR3 is TGTGCCAGCAGCGTAGCCCAACCGGGACAGAGGATGTATGGCTACACCTTC. Translating gives CASSVAQPGQRMYGYTF. The chain has TRBV9 and TRBJ1-2; TRBD1 matches at 7 bases. The CDR3 contains 17 residues. Trimming took 0 bases from V and 5 from J; bases not matched to a gene: 13. CDR1 is SGDLS and CDR2 is YYNGEE in the germline V gene.

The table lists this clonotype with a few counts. The CDR3 loop is CASSSSGGTRETQYF. CDR3 sequence (DNA): TGTGCCAGCAGCTCCAGCGGGGGGACTAGAGAGACCCAGTACTTC. This chain connects TRBV7-8 to TRBJ2-5; 9 bases are shared with TRBD2. J was trimmed by 4 bases and V by 4 bases; bases with no gene match: 7. The CDR3 totals 15 residues. Germline V gives CDR1 SGHVS, CDR2 FQNEAQ.

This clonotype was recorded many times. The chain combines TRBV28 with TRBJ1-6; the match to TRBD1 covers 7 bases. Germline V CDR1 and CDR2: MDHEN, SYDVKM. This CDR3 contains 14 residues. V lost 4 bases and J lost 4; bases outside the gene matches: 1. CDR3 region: CASSWGQYNSPLHF. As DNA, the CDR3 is TGTGCCAGCAGTTGGGGACAGTATAATTCACCCCTCCACTTT.

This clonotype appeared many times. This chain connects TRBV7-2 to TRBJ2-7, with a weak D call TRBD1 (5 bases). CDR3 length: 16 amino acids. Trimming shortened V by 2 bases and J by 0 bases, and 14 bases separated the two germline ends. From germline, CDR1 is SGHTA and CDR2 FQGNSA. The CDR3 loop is CASSLQGPTFSYEQYF. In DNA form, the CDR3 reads TGTGCCAGCAGCTTACAGGGCCCAACTTTCTCCTACGAGCAGTACTTC.

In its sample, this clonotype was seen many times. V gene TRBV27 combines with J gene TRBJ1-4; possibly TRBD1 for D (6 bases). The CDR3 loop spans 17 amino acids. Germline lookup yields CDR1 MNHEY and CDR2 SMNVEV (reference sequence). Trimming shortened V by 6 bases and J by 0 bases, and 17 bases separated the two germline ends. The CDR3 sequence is CASRLTGTTATNEKLFF. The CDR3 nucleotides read TGTGCCAGCAGACTCACCGGGACAACTGCAACTAATGAAAAACTGTTTTTT.

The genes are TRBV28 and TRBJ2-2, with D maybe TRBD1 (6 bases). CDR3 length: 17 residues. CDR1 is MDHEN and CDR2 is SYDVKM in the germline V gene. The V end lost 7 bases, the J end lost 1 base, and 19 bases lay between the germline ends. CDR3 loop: CASTKTAGAMNTGELFF. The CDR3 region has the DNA TGTGCCAGCACCAAAACCGCAGGGGCTATGAACACCGGGGAGCTGTTTTTT.

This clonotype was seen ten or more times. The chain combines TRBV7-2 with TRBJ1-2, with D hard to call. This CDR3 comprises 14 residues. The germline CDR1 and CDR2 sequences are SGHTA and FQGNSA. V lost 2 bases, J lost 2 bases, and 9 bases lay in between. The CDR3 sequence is CASSLSRHNYGYTF. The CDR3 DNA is TGTGCCAGCAGCTTATCTCGTCACAACTATGGCTACACCTTC.

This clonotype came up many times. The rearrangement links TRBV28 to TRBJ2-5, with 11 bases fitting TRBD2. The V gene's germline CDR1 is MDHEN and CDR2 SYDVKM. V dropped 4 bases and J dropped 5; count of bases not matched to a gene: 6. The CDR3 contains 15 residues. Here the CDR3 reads CASSWRASGGETQYF. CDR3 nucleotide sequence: TGTGCCAGCAGTTGGCGGGCTAGCGGGGGGGAGACCCAGTACTTC.

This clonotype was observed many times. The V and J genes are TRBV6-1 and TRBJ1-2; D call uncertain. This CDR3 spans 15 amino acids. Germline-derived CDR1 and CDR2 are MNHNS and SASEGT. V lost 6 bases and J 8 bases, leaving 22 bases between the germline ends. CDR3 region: CASSPRAHPGFGYTF. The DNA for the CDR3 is TGTGCCAGCAGCCCCCGGGCCCACCCGGGGTTCGGCTACACCTTC.

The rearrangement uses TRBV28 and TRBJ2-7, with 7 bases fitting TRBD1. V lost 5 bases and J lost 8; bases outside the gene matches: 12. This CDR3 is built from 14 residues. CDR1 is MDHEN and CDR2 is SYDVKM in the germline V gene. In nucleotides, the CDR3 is TGTGCCAGCAGTAAAACCTCGGACAGGCGCCAGCAGTACTTC. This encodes CASSKTSDRRQQYF.

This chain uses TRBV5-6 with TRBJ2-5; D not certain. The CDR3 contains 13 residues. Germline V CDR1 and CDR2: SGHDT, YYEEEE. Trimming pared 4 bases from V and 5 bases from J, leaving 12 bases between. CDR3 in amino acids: CASSIRAWETQYF. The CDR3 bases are TGTGCCAGCAGCATCCGGGCCTGGGAGACCCAGTACTTC.

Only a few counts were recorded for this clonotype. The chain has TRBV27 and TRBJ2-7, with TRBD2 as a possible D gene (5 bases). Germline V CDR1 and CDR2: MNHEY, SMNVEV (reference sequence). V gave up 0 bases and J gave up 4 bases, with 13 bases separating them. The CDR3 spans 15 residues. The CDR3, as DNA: TGTGCCAGCAGTTTATCGACGGGAAACACTTACGAGCAGTACTTC. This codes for CASSLSTGNTYEQYF.

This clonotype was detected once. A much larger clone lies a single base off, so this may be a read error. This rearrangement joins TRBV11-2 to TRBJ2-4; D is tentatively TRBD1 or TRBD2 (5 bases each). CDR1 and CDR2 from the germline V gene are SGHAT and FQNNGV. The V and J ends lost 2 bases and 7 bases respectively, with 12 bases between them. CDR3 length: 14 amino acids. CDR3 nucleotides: TGTGCCAGCAGCTTAAGGGGAGTGGGGAACATTCAGTACTTC. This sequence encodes CASSLRGVGNIQYF.

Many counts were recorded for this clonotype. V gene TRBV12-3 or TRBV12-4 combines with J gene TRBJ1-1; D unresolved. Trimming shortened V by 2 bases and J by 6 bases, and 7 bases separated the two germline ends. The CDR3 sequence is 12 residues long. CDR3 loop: CASSLRKAEAFF. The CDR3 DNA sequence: TGTGCCAGCAGTTTACGTAAGGCTGAAGCTTTCTTT.

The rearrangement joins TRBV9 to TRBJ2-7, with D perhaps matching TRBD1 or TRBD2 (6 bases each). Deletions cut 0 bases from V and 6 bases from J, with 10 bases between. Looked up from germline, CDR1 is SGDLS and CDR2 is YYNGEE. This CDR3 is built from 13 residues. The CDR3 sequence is CASSVVGGLEQYF. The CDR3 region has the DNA TGTGCCAGCAGCGTAGTTGGGGGGCTCGAGCAGTACTTC.

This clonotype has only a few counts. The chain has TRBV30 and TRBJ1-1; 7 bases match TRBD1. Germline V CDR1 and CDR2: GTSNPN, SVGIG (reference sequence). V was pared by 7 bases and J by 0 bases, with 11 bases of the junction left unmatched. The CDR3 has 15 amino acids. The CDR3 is CALNQGVSVNTEAFF. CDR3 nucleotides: TGTGCCTTGAACCAGGGGGTCTCGGTGAACACTGAAGCTTTCTTT.